This TCR beta chain was found in a study of T cells in localized non-small cell lung cancer (dated by TCRdb to the early 2020s). Regarding the study in general: Comparing tumors with uninvolved tumor-adjacent lungs, the study looked at the T cell repertoires of fewer than 250 patients with early-stage NSCLC. All 250 or so NSCLC patients in the cohort were treatment-naive and had localized lung tumors that were resected. A mean age of 66.3 years was recorded for the NSCLC patients, of whom roughly 130 were male and some 99 were female. Results and caveats for the whole study, not just this receptor: Since the design was exploratory, TCR variables were selected using unadjusted p-values with no false-discovery rate correction. A median of approximately 62 of the top 100 tumor clones turned up in the paired uninvolved adjacent lung, and fewer than 35 of those clones also ranked among the top 100 of that same adjacent lung. Because multi-region tumor sequencing was not performed, intratumor heterogeneity could not be ruled out. Higher blood T cell density associated with longer overall survival, while higher adjacent-lung clonality associated with shorter survival. Uninvolved tumor-adjacent lung showed the highest T cell clonality, higher than tumor, which suggests more focused antigenic responses in the uninvolved tumor-adjacent lung.

TCR beta CDR3 regions were sequenced from DNA using the immunoSEQ Assay. From the authors' description of their analysis: T cell density was computed as TCR beta template counts normalized to usable DNA estimated by amplifying housekeeping genes. Using the preseqR package, richness was estimated by extrapolating to 120,000 templates for tissue samples and 400,000 templates for PBMC samples. Clonality was defined as one minus Pielou's evenness. Tissue-enriched TCRs were identified by differential abundance testing using productive amino-acid clonotypes, minimum total count 5 and alpha 0.1. The Jaccard Index and the Morisita Overlap Index were used to quantify repertoire overlap between compartments. GLIPH clustered TCR beta CDR3s with public tetramer-defined viral CDR3s; viral motifs required at least three viral sequences plus V-gene enrichment. Not all clones reach the TCRdb copy of this immuneACCESS table, which keeps in-frame sequences only. Checked studies attribute under half of the gap to unresolved V genes and leave the rest unexplained. The D gene and trimming were derived from the DNA, and the V and J assignments and clone size from that table. A total of more than 30,000 clones appear in this sample, approximately 86% of them only once. Over 15% of the sample is in the top ten clones.

As encoded in the germline V gene, CDR1 is MGHRA while CDR2 is YSYEKL. From cysteine to phenylalanine, the CDR3 is 13 amino acids long. Just the 39-base CDR3 DNA is kept, in frame starting at base 1. Trimming takes 0 bases from V and 8 bases from J, and the germline ends sit 5 bases apart. Comments on this clone: Its antigen specificity is not known. One base away there is no much larger clone; base qualities are not given.

At diagnosis, peripheral blood, uninvolved tumor-adjacent lung and tumor were collected and stored as a combination of fresh-frozen and FFPE material. For TCR repertoire profiling, the blood samples were analyzed as peripheral blood mononuclear cells. Here the sequenced sample was peripheral blood mononuclear cells, taken before any cancer treatment. The sequence links TRBV4-1 to TRBJ1-6; no D segment can be confidently identified. The TCR sequence derives from a man aged 40 to 69 with stage III lung adenocarcinoma. The CDR3 loop reads CASSQDRDSPLHF. The DNA is TGCGCCAGCAGCCAAGACCGGGATTCACCCCTCCACTTT.